This T cell receptor (beta chain) derives from a study of blood T cells in healthy people across ages (dated by TCRdb to 2014 to 2015). About the full investigation: In model experiments, roughly one uniquely barcoded TCR beta cDNA molecule per two T cells was captured by template switching. The study analyzed two additional independent replicas of 1 million unique cDNA reads from the same blood draw for two donors, one aged 18 to 29 and one aged 80 or older. The donors were divided into four age groups: young (average about 16 years), middle-aged (around 41), aged (around 67) and long-lived (roughly 88). To avoid experimental bias, donors of different ages were randomly spread across the sequencing lanes. The study measured age-related changes in TCR beta repertoire diversity using deep sequencing normalized with unique cDNA molecular identifiers.

Details on this clonotype: Its antigen target is currently unknown. Nothing much larger sits one base from this clone, and base qualities are not available.

Systemically healthy Caucasian individuals from Russia, approximately 39 in total and aged about 6 to 90 years, were included as donors. Each donor gave around 9.5 milliliters of peripheral blood, collected into EDTA-treated Vacutainer tubes. Ficoll-Paque density-gradient centrifugation was used to isolate PBMCs, with at least 7 million per sample. Total RNA was extracted from PBMCs with Trizol reagent, with at least 5.5 micrograms obtained per sample. The percentages of naive CD45RAhigh/CD27high T cells were determined by flow cytometry on a PBMC aliquot from every donor. Study-wide findings and limitations: The CMV infection status of donors was not known, potentially confounding age-related changes in expanded clonotypes. Conclusive comparison of naive and antigen-experienced compartments was prevented by the profiling of bulk unsorted PBMCs. Compared with the aged group, more naive CD4+ T cells, fewer expanded clones and increased TCR diversity were shown by the long-lived group, suggesting age selection. There was a strong correlation between observed TCR beta diversity and the percentage of naive T cells measured by flow cytometry. As age increased, observed TCR beta diversity per million T cells dropped in a roughly linear way, and a significant reduction was already evident by age roughly 36. Total diversity estimates from one million sequenced T cells were considered lower bounds and underestimates.

Libraries were made using 5' RACE. The sequencer listed for this sample is Illumina HiSeq 2500. A second about 7 to 11 cycle PCR used a sample-barcoded 5' primer and a J-beta primer mix. A unique molecular identifier was introduced onto each TCR beta cDNA molecule by a template-switch 5' adaptor carrying 12 random nucleotides. Each sample yielded at least 2.5 million CDR3-containing paired-end reads. The Mint cDNA synthesis kit, primed by a TRBC-specific oligonucleotide, was used to synthesize first-strand cDNA from all RNA. Following uracil-DNA glycosylase treatment, a first 18-cycle PCR with universal primers M1SS and BC2_uni_R was performed on all cDNA. Under the source paper's analysis protocol: For normalization, 1 million high-quality reads, each with a distinct molecular identifier, were randomly selected from each sample. Reads with shared molecular identifiers were discarded instead of being binned into consensus sequences. MiTCR, with a Q25 quality threshold and the strictest error-elimination algorithm, was used for CDR3 identification, clonotype clustering and error correction. A nonparametric unseen species model with Euler transformation was used to estimate a lower bound on total TCR beta diversity. TCRdb reran the public reads through fastp at Q25 and MiXCR, keeping productive beta chains. A single entry per CDR3 protein holds the most common genes and DNA from its merged rows. The V and J calls were determined by TCRdb, not by the authors. The sample table shows approximately 880,000 distinct CDR3 sequences, and roughly 50% are seen once. 10% to 15% of the sample belongs to the ten largest clones.

For CDR1 and CDR2, the germline V gene (reference sequence) lists DFQATT and SNEGSKA. There are 11 amino acids in the CDR3, from cysteine to phenylalanine inclusive. CDR3 DNA is the only sequence kept; it has 33 bases, read in frame from the first base. V is pared back by 0 bases and J by 7 bases, with 6 bases lying between the germline termini. Sequencing was performed on blood. The rearrangement combines TRBV20-1 with TRBJ1-1; the D segment cannot be called with confidence. This receptor was obtained from a man aged 25 to 40 in good health. The DNA is TGCAGTGCTAGAGAAACCTATGAAGCTTTCTTT. Its protein is CSARETYEAFF.